Each of the 26 T cell receptor beta chains below was sequenced from the same sample in a study of PD-L1 blockade in urothelial cancer. Clones were sequenced by immunoSEQ multiplex PCR, and TCRdb holds only the in-frame ones, with some missing. There are more than 40,000 clones in the sample; more than 75% occur only once, and less than 15% lies in the top ten. This material consisted of PBMCs, taken around atezolizumab (anti-PD-L1) treatment. Receptors were obtained from a woman aged 55-70 years with urothelial cancer.

The genes are TRBV2 and TRBJ2-7; D remains ambiguous. This CDR3 is built from 12 residues. Germline CDR1 is SNHLY and CDR2 is FYNNEI. The V gene lost 3 bases and the J gene lost 0 bases, with 3 bases spanning the gap. The CDR3 DNA reads TGTGCCAGCAGTGACATCTCCTACGAGCAGTACTTC. Translation: CASSDISYEQYF.

The count of this clone is one. The J gene is TRBJ1-3, the V gene TRBV7-9; perhaps TRBD1 as D (5 bases). V lost 6 bases and J lost 0, with 12 bases in between. CDR3 length: 15 amino acids. Germline V CDR1 and CDR2: SEHNR, FQNEAQ (reference sequence). The CDR3 protein is CASSLVGGSGNTIYF. The DNA for the CDR3 is TGTGCCAGCAGTCTCGTCGGGGGCTCTGGAAACACCATATATTTT.

The rearrangement links TRBV11-1 to TRBJ2-1; D possibly corresponds to TRBD2 (6 bases). The V and J ends lost 5 bases and 8 bases respectively, with 13 bases between them. The CDR3 totals 13 residues. Germline V gene lookup returns CDR1 SGHAT and CDR2 FQDESV (reference sequence). The CDR3 nucleotides are TGTGCCAGCAGCACCCGGGGGAGGCATGAGCAGTTCTTC. It encodes CASSTRGRHEQFF.

The chain combines TRBV19 with TRBJ1-2; TRBD1 agrees at 8 bases. The germline CDR1 and CDR2 sequences are LNHDA and SQIVND (reference sequence). V was clipped by 7 bases and J by 4 bases; unmatched bases: 11. The CDR3 contains 15 residues. The CDR3 DNA reads TGTGCCAGTACCTGGGGACAGGCCGACCCCTATGGCTACACCTTC. Encoded protein: CASTWGQADPYGYTF.

The chain has TRBV28 and TRBJ2-7; 13 positions agree with TRBD2. CDR3 length: 19 amino acids. Trimming cost V 5 bases and J 2 bases; bases outside gene matches: 15. The germline V gene encodes CDR1 MDHEN and CDR2 SYDVKM. CDR3 nucleotides: TGTGCCAGCAGTACCCCCTTTCGACTAGCGGGAGGTAGTCCCTACGAGCAGTACTTC. This gives the protein CASSTPFRLAGGSPYEQYF.

The chain has TRBV9 and TRBJ2-5; a possible D gene is TRBD2 (6 bases). The CDR3 has 15 amino acids. V lost 4 bases, J lost 4 bases, and 17 bases lay in between. The V gene's germline CDR1 is SGDLS and CDR2 YYNGEE. Here the CDR3 DNA reads TGTGCCAGCAGCCCTAATCACGGGGGAGGAGAGACCCAGTACTTC. Translated: CASSPNHGGGETQYF.

This rearrangement joins TRBV6-5 to TRBJ2-3; 8 nucleotides agree with TRBD2. The trim removed 9 bases at V and 5 bases at J, leaving 7 bases unmatched. This CDR3 region has 13 residues. In germline, CDR1 is MNHEY, CDR2 SVGAGI. CDR3 DNA: TGTGCCAGTTCTGGACTAGCAGTAGATACGCAGTATTTT. Encoded protein: CASSGLAVDTQYF.

This sequence joins TRBV4-1 and TRBJ2-3, with D possibly matching TRBD1 (5 bases). The germline CDR1 and CDR2 sequences are MGHRA and YSYEKL. The CDR3 has 15 residues. Trimming removed 0 bases from V and 7 bases from J, with 14 bases in between. In DNA, the CDR3 is TGCGCCAGCAGCCAAGATAGCAGGGATTTGAATACGCAGTATTTT. The encoded protein is CASSQDSRDLNTQYF.

The count of this clone is one. The J gene is TRBJ2-7, the V gene TRBV5-5; perhaps TRBD1 as D (6 bases). The CDR3 sequence is 13 residues long. Trimming pared 0 bases from V and 5 bases from J, leaving 9 bases between. Germline assignment: CDR1 SGHKS and CDR2 YYEKEE (reference sequence). This chain's CDR3 is CASSLVPGDEQYF. CDR3 nucleotide sequence: TGTGCCAGCAGCTTGGTGCCAGGGGACGAGCAGTACTTC.

This rearrangement joins TRBV15 to TRBJ1-3, with no clear D. Germline-derived CDR1 and CDR2 are LNHNV and YYDKDF (reference sequence). The germline V and J ends were trimmed by 5 bases and 0 bases, with 11 bases remaining between them. The CDR3 loop spans 15 amino acids. The CDR3 loop is CATSPRQPSGNTIYF. CDR3 coding DNA: TGTGCCACCAGCCCAAGACAACCCTCTGGAAACACCATATATTTT. The entire variable domain, with the rest obtained from reference TRBV15 and TRBJ1-3, is as follows: DAMVIQNPRYQVTQFGKPVTLSCSQTLNHNVMYWYQQKSSQAPKLLFHYYDKDFNNEADTPDNFQSRRPNTSFCFLDIRSPGLGDTAMYLCATSPRQPSGNTIYFGEGSWLTVV.

J is TRBJ2-7 and V is TRBV11-2, with 13 bases that match TRBD2. Trimming at V came to 0 bases and at J to 5 bases, leaving 7 bases not matched to a gene. Germline V gives CDR1 SGHAT, CDR2 FQNNGV. The CDR3 sequence is 17 residues long. CDR3 in amino acids: CASSLELAGGPIHEQYF. The CDR3 DNA reads TGTGCCAGCAGCTTAGAACTAGCGGGGGGGCCGATACACGAGCAGTACTTC.

The chain joins TRBV28 to TRBJ2-2, with TRBD1 matching 8 bases. Germline values: CDR1 MDHEN, CDR2 SYDVKM. The CDR3 totals 16 residues. J lost 2 bases, V lost 8 bases, and 10 bases had no gene match. The CDR3 is CASCIPTGANTGELFF. The CDR3 DNA reads as TGTGCCAGCTGCATCCCGACAGGGGCTAACACCGGGGAGCTGTTTTTT.

The chain carries TRBV6-1 and TRBJ1-4; D gene uncertain. The V end was cut by 11 bases, the J end by 5 bases, with 15 bases between. Germline lookup yields CDR1 MNHNS and CDR2 SASEGT. The CDR3 loop spans 13 amino acids. The CDR3 reads CASSLRHNEKLFF. The CDR3 DNA is TGTGCCTCGTCGTTGAGACACAATGAAAAACTGTTTTTT.

This clone has a single count. The gene calls are TRBV5-1 and TRBJ2-3, with D tentatively TRBD2 (5 bases). CDR1 is SGHRS and CDR2 is YFSETQ in the germline V gene. CDR3 length: 14 amino acids. With 5 bases removed from V and 0 bases from J, the gap between germline ends came to 10 bases. In nucleotides, the CDR3 is TGCGCCAGCAGTAGCGAGTCTAGCACAGATACGCAGTATTTT. Amino acid sequence: CASSSESSTDTQYF.

V gene TRBV6-5 combines with J gene TRBJ1-4; D is undetermined. This CDR3 has 14 amino acids. Trimming left V 6 bases short and J 8 bases short, with 16 bases between. The V gene's germline CDR1 is MNHEY and CDR2 SVGAGI. CDR3 sequence: CASRMTRTGEKLFF. CDR3 sequence (DNA): TGTGCCAGCAGGATGACACGGACGGGAGAAAAACTGTTTTTT.

The CDR3 nucleotides read TGTGCCAGCAGCCGACCGTCCGGGTCCTACGAGCAGTACTTC. Its translation: CASSRPSGSYEQYF. J is TRBJ2-7 and V is TRBV7-8; D remains ambiguous. V gave up 5 bases and J gave up 1 base, with 12 bases separating them. The CDR3 is 14 residues long. CDR1 and CDR2 from the germline V gene are SGHVS and FQNEAQ.

By proportion, this clone is medium-sized. The chain combines TRBV19 with TRBJ2-1; 8 bases are a match to TRBD1. The CDR3 runs to 16 residues. Trimming took 7 bases from V and 6 from J; bases not matched to a gene: 14. The germline V gene encodes CDR1 LNHDA and CDR2 SQIVND (reference sequence). CDR3 sequence reads: CASTEQGDLIFNEQFF. The CDR3 DNA is TGTGCCAGTACCGAACAGGGGGACCTTATATTCAATGAGCAGTTCTTC. The whole variable domain, filled in from reference TRBV19 and TRBJ2-1, reads DGGITQSPKYLFRKEGQNVTLSCEQNLNHDAMYWYRQDPGQGLRLIYYSQIVNDFQKGDIAEGYSVSREKKESFPLTVTSAQKNPTAFYLCASTEQGDLIFNEQFFGPGTRLTVL.

The chain recombines TRBV5-4 with TRBJ2-1; 14 nucleotides line up with TRBD2. V lost 5 bases and J lost 7; bases outside the gene matches: 17. The CDR3 extends over 19 amino acids. Germline V CDR1 and CDR2: SGHNT, YYREEE (reference sequence). The CDR3 reads CASSMGPGLAGVPGNEQFF. The DNA for the CDR3 is TGTGCCAGCAGTATGGGGCCGGGACTAGCGGGAGTCCCGGGAAATGAGCAGTTCTTC.

The chain recombines TRBV10-2 with TRBJ1-2; D possibly corresponds to TRBD1 (5 bases). Deletions cut 2 bases from V and 9 bases from J, with 13 bases between. CDR3 length: 13 amino acids. Germline CDR1 reads WSHSY; CDR2 reads SAAADI. The CDR3 is CASSERGGTRYTF. The CDR3 DNA follows: TGCGCCAGCAGTGAGCGGGGGGGGACCCGCTACACCTTC.

The chain carries TRBV4-3 and TRBJ2-4; maybe TRBD2 (5 bases). V dropped 1 base and J dropped 0 bases, with 13 bases sitting between them. There are 17 residues in the CDR3. Germline V gene lookup returns CDR1 LGHNA and CDR2 YSLEER. The CDR3: CASSQVSSGIAKNIQYF. In nucleotides, the CDR3 is TGCGCCAGCAGCCAAGTATCCAGCGGAATAGCCAAAAACATTCAGTACTTC.

The chain is built from TRBV5-4 and TRBJ2-7; 7 nucleotides align to TRBD2. Germline trimming cut 2 bases from V and 0 bases from J; bases unmatched to any gene: 5. CDR3 size: 15 residues. Germline CDR1 and CDR2: SGHNT and YYREEE (reference sequence). The CDR3 loop reads CASSLNGGSSYEQYF. DNA of the CDR3: TGTGCCAGCAGCTTAAACGGGGGGAGCTCCTACGAGCAGTACTTC.

This chain connects TRBV2 to TRBJ2-5; tentatively, D is TRBD2 (5 bases). The CDR3 is made up of 13 amino acids. Germline CDR1 is SNHLY and CDR2 is FYNNEI. With 11 bases removed from V and 0 bases from J, the gap between germline ends came to 13 bases. This CDR3 reads CAGSWRDQETQYF. The CDR3, as DNA: TGTGCCGGATCCTGGCGGGACCAAGAGACCCAGTACTTC.

This rearrangement joins TRBV13 to TRBJ1-5; D possibly corresponds to TRBD1 (5 bases). V was shortened by 3 bases and J by 2 bases, with 17 bases between the two germline ends. In germline, CDR1 is PRHDT, CDR2 FYEKMQ (reference sequence). This CDR3 has 17 amino acids. The CDR3 spells CASSLAGGGRGNQPQHF. The CDR3 DNA follows: TGTGCCAGCAGCTTGGCGGGCGGGGGTCGAGGCAATCAGCCCCAGCATTTT.

This rearrangement joins TRBV11-2 to TRBJ2-3; 9 positions agree with TRBD2. The V gene end was trimmed by 5 bases and the J gene end by 4 bases; junction bases not matched to a gene: 4. This CDR3 has 14 amino acids. Per germline, CDR1 SGHAT and CDR2 FQNNGV. CDR3 coding DNA: TGTGCCAGCAGCCGGGGACTAGCCCCAGATACGCAGTATTTT. Protein: CASSRGLAPDTQYF.

With regard to this clone: Within the sample, other DNA sequences also encode this same CDR3. This chain links TRBV27 with TRBJ2-7, with D perhaps matching TRBD2 (5 bases). The length of the CDR3 is 14 residues. Between the trimmed V and J ends, which lost 0 bases and 2 bases, there was a span of 8 bases. Germline loops: CDR1 MNHEY, CDR2 SMNVEV (reference sequence). The CDR3 here is CASSLSTGTYEQYF. The DNA for the CDR3 is TGTGCCAGCAGTTTATCGACGGGAACCTACGAGCAGTACTTC.

This chain joins TRBV7-9 and TRBJ2-3, with D perhaps matching TRBD1 (5 bases). Between the trimmed V and J ends, which lost 5 bases and 2 bases, there was a span of 20 bases. Germline V gene sequence: CDR1 SEHNR, CDR2 FQNEAQ (reference sequence). CDR3 length equals 17 residues. The CDR3 is CASSHGRVFVFTDTQYF. The CDR3 region has the DNA TGTGCCAGCAGCCATGGCAGGGTTTTTGTATTCACAGATACGCAGTATTTT.